This TCR beta chain was recovered during a study of radiotherapy plus CTLA-4 blockade in lung cancer. Study-wide results and limits: After treatment with radiotherapy plus ipilimumab, TCR clones that came from the tumor expanded in blood. Best predicting response, reportedly, were early blood T cell clone dynamics, with interferon-beta.

With regard to this clone: Its antigen is currently unknown.

The repertoire was sequenced with immunoSEQ multiplex PCR; TCRdb's copy has only in-frame clones and lacks some. The data hold 35,000 or so clones, with more than 80% observed a single time. In germline, CDR1 is LGHNA, CDR2 YNFKEQ. This CDR3 contains 15 residues. The specimen was peripheral blood, collected from a patient treated with radiotherapy plus ipilimumab. The rearrangement links TRBV4-2 to TRBJ2-5, with D possibly matching TRBD1 (6 bases). The DNA end favors TRBJ2-7, so the J call may be wrong. The sequence derives from a human donor with non-small cell lung cancer who had stable disease on radiotherapy plus ipilimumab. The CDR3, as DNA: TGTGCCAGCAGCCAAGAGGCCGGGACAAACCGCGAGCAGTACTTC. This encodes CASSQEAGTNREQYF.